What follows are 19 T cell receptor beta chains derived from one specimen sequenced in a study of cytomegalovirus exposure and HLA in healthy donors. A multiplex PCR was run with 60 Vbeta primers and 13 Jbeta primers. The assay was immunoSEQ multiplex PCR, and TCRdb's table has in-frame clones only and misses some. Listed are about 41,000 clones; more than 5.5% falls within the top ten. What was sequenced was PBMCs. Every receptor here comes from a man aged 30 to 45 in good health and CMV-seronegative.

This chain links TRBV6-1 with TRBJ1-5; TRBD1 might be the D (5 bases). Germline V CDR1 and CDR2: MNHNS, SASEGT. V was pared by 8 bases and J by 1 base, with 15 bases between. The length of the CDR3 is 15 residues. CDR3 loop: CASRLRGLSNQPQHF. The CDR3 DNA follows: TGTGCCAGCCGTTTAAGGGGTTTGAGCAATCAGCCCCAGCATTTT.

The chain links TRBV7-9 to TRBJ1-5; D is unresolved. Germline V gene lookup returns CDR1 SEHNR and CDR2 FQNEAQ (reference sequence). This CDR3 region has 12 residues. Deletions cut 8 bases from V and 3 bases from J, with 8 bases between. For the CDR3, the DNA is TGTGCCAGCGGTACATACAATCAGCCCCAGCATTTT. Residues: CASGTYNQPQHF.

The V and J genes are TRBV6-5 and TRBJ1-6, with D possibly being TRBD1 (5 bases). V was cut by 5 bases and J by 7 bases, with 15 bases left in between. The V gene's germline CDR1 is MNHEY and CDR2 SVGAGI. The CDR3 is 15 residues long. CDR3: CASSGARIMNSPLHF. The CDR3 region has the DNA TGTGCCAGCAGTGGGGCTAGAATAATGAATTCACCCCTCCACTTT.

The V gene is TRBV9, the J gene TRBJ1-2; no clear D. This CDR3 region has 13 residues. Between the trimmed V and J ends, which lost 4 bases and 3 bases, there was a span of 10 bases. From germline, CDR1 is SGDLS and CDR2 YYNGEE. For the CDR3, the DNA is TGTGCCAGCAGCCCTCGGGGAGACTATGGCTACACCTTC. Amino acids: CASSPRGDYGYTF. Full variable domain (remainder filled in from reference TRBV9 and TRBJ1-2): DSGVTQTPKHLITATGQRVTLRCSPRSGDLSVYWYQQSLDQGLQFLIQYYNGEERAKGNILERFSAQQFPDLHSELNLSSLELGDSALYFCASSPRGDYGYTFGSGTRLTVV.

The chain joins TRBV7-9 to TRBJ2-7; D is possibly TRBD2 (5 bases). The V and J ends lost 4 bases and 7 bases respectively, with 11 bases between them. The CDR3 totals 12 residues. Germline values: CDR1 SEHNR, CDR2 FQNEAQ (reference sequence). CDR3 in DNA: TGTGCCAGCAGCTCAGGTTCGGGAGAGCAGTACTTC. Protein sequence: CASSSGSGEQYF.

The chain recombines TRBV18 with TRBJ2-7; 9 nucleotides align to TRBD1. The CDR3 is 16 amino acids. Germline CDR1 is KGHSH and CDR2 is LQKENI. V gave up 0 bases and J gave up 7 bases; unmatched junction bases: 10. The CDR3 region is CASSPPWDRAPGEQYF. The CDR3 DNA reads as TGTGCCAGCTCACCACCATGGGACAGGGCCCCAGGGGAGCAGTACTTC.

The V gene is TRBV5-4, the J gene TRBJ2-3, with 8 bases identical to TRBD2. CDR3 length: 15 amino acids. Looked up from germline, CDR1 is SGHNT and CDR2 is YYREEE (reference sequence). V shed 2 bases and J 4 bases; nucleotides not matched to a gene: 6. The DNA for the CDR3 is TGTGCCAGCAGCTTAAGCGGGAGCGTCGCAGATACGCAGTATTTT. Residues: CASSLSGSVADTQYF.

The chain carries TRBV10-3 and TRBJ2-7; TRBD2 matches at 7 bases. V lost 2 bases to trimming and J lost 3 bases; unmatched junction nucleotides: 4. CDR1 and CDR2 (germline): ENHRY, SYGVKD. This CDR3 spans 14 amino acids. The CDR3 DNA follows: TGTGCCATCAGTGAGAGGGACTACCTCTACGAGCAGTACTTC. Translation gives CAISERDYLYEQYF.

The chain joins TRBV27 to TRBJ2-7, with 9 nucleotides matching TRBD1. This CDR3 region has 14 residues. V was pared by 6 bases and J by 5 bases, with 8 bases of the junction left unmatched. The germline gives CDR1 MNHEY, CDR2 SMNVEV (reference sequence). In DNA, the CDR3 is TGTGCCAGCAGCGCGGGGACAGGGATCCACGAGCAGTACTTC. It is translated as CASSAGTGIHEQYF.

This chain joins TRBV9 and TRBJ2-3; 9 positions match TRBD2. CDR1 and CDR2 (germline): SGDLS, YYNGEE. CDR3 length equals 15 residues. J lost 4 bases, V lost 3 bases, and 6 bases had no gene match. The CDR3 loop reads CASSGSSGISDTQYF. The CDR3 nucleotides read TGTGCCAGCAGCGGATCTAGCGGGATCTCAGATACGCAGTATTTT.

The chain uses TRBV7-2 and TRBJ1-4, with D possibly matching TRBD1 (5 bases). V was cut by 4 bases and J by 2 bases, with 11 bases left in between. This CDR3 is built from 15 residues. Germline V gene data show CDR1 as SGHTA and CDR2 as FQGNSA. CDR3 DNA: TGTGCCAGCAGCTACCTAAGGGGCACTAATGAAAAACTGTTTTTT. Translating it yields CASSYLRGTNEKLFF.

The chain recombines TRBV7-2 with TRBJ2-7, with 8 bases that match TRBD2. The CDR3 runs to 15 residues. V trimming: 5 bases; J trimming: 4 bases; junction bases outside the gene matches: 10. Looked up from germline, CDR1 is SGHTA and CDR2 is FQGNSA. DNA for the CDR3: TGTGCCAGCAGCCTACTGCAGGGACTAGTGTACGAGCAGTACTTC. Protein: CASSLLQGLVYEQYF.

CDR3 nucleotides: TGTGCCAGCACCCCTGTCGACAGGACATATGGCTACACCTTC. The encoded protein is CASTPVDRTYGYTF. The rearrangement joins TRBV5-4 to TRBJ1-2; a possible D gene is TRBD1 (6 bases). CDR3 length: 14 residues. Germline assignment: CDR1 SGHNT and CDR2 YYREEE (reference sequence). V dropped 6 bases and J dropped 5 bases, with 17 bases sitting between them. The full variable domain, completed using reference TRBV5-4 and TRBJ1-2, is ETGVTQSPTHLIKTRGQQVTLRCSSQSGHNTVSWYQQALGQGPQFIFQYYREEENGRGNFPPRFSGLQFPNYSSELNVNALELDDSALYLCASTPVDRTYGYTFGSGTRLTVV.

The genes are TRBV4-1 and TRBJ2-1, with 10 bases matching TRBD1. Germline loops: CDR1 MGHRA, CDR2 YSYEKL. The CDR3 runs 16 residues. V was pared by 8 bases and J by 5 bases, with 12 bases of the junction left unmatched. In nucleotides, the CDR3 is TGCGCCAGCTCGGCCCCGACAGGGGGCAGCGACAATGAGCAGTTCTTC. This gives the protein CASSAPTGGSDNEQFF.

The rearrangement uses TRBV4-2 and TRBJ2-5; 13 nucleotides align to TRBD2. V gave up 0 bases and J gave up 5 bases; unmatched junction bases: 9. The CDR3 runs 18 residues. CDR1 is LGHNA and CDR2 is YNFKEQ in the germline V gene. The CDR3 DNA follows: TGTGCCAGCAGCCAAGATAGTACTAGCGGGAGGGCCTGGGAGACCCAGTACTTC. Encoded protein: CASSQDSTSGRAWETQYF.

The V and J genes are TRBV7-2 and TRBJ2-5; D possibly corresponds to TRBD2 (5 bases). Looked up from germline, CDR1 is SGHTA and CDR2 is FQGNSA. Trimming shortened V by 2 bases and J by 9 bases, and 22 bases separated the two germline ends. The CDR3 totals 16 residues. The chain's CDR3 is CASSLFREGRGSAQYF. CDR3 sequence (DNA): TGTGCCAGCAGCTTATTTCGAGAGGGAAGAGGTTCGGCCCAGTACTTC.

The V call is TRBV20-1, the J call TRBJ2-7; 8 bases line up with TRBD1. This CDR3 region has 11 residues. From germline, CDR1 is DFQATT and CDR2 SNEGSKA (reference sequence). Germline trimming cut 5 bases from V and 12 bases from J; bases unmatched to any gene: 9. The CDR3 nucleotides read TGCAGTGCTGGACAGGGATTACTTCGGTACTTC. This codes for CSAGQGLLRYF.

The chain combines TRBV27 with TRBJ2-1; D unresolved. Germline lookup yields CDR1 MNHEY and CDR2 SMNVEV (reference sequence). This CDR3 has 13 residues. Trimming pared 3 bases from V and 5 bases from J, leaving 8 bases between. CDR3 in amino acids: CASSFGQNNEQFF. CDR3 nucleotide sequence: TGTGCCAGCAGTTTTGGGCAGAACAATGAGCAGTTCTTC.

This sequence joins TRBV19 and TRBJ1-4; 7 bases align to TRBD1. There are 14 residues in the CDR3. Germline-derived CDR1 and CDR2 are LNHDA and SQIVND (reference sequence). Trimming took 6 bases from V and 4 from J; bases not matched to a gene: 5. The CDR3 DNA is TGTGCCAGTAGGCAGGGGGATTTTAATGAAAAACTGTTTTTT. Its protein is CASRQGDFNEKLFF.